This T cell receptor (beta chain) was recorded in a study of blood T cell repertoires in COVID-19. Study details: There were acute and convalescent COVID-19 samples, and they came from the United States, Italy and Spain. Nucleic acid was either cDNA or gDNA, and it came from T cells, B-cell-depleted T cells, or PBMCs.

V dropped 7 bases and J dropped 2; count of bases not matched to a gene: 2. Germline CDR1 MNHEY, CDR2 SVGAGI. The CDR3 spans 12 residues. The data were produced by immunoSEQ multiplex PCR, yet TCRdb's version contains in-frame clones alone and is incomplete. Counted here are 500,000 or so clones, roughly nine tenths occurring once; the ten biggest clones make up around 0.64%. Participant-reported clinical history was the basis for cohort assignment. Resolution of symptoms, clearance, or two negative PCRs was present in recovered Cohort 3 donors. What was sequenced was PBMCs or T cells enriched from blood (not recorded which). The source of this sequence is a young woman who had recovered from COVID-19. V is TRBV6-5 and J is TRBJ2-7; 7 bases are shared with TRBD1. CDR3: CASTQGAYEQYF. The CDR3 DNA reads as TGTGCCAGCACGCAGGGGGCCTACGAGCAGTACTTC.